This is a list of T cell receptor beta chains from one sample in a study of regulatory T cells in long-lasting Graves disease. TCRdb independently ran MiXCR on the multiplex PCR reads; one entry per CDR3 protein. The profile shows about 470,000 distinct CDR3 sequences, about a fifth of them singletons. The sequencing used peripheral blood mononuclear cells (PBMCs), collected when the disease was refractory, from a patient treated with antithyroid drugs. These receptors were collected from a female donor with Graves disease. CDR3s include the opening cysteine and the closing phenylalanine or tryptophan. The D gene is left open where the match is weak. Part of the rows lack a size; the others show once, few, many or a class for expanded clones.

V gene: TRBV11-2; CDR3 length: 14; J gene: TRBJ1-2; clone size: -; D gene: -; CDR3 DNA: TGTGCCAGCAGCTTACCCGGGACCTCCGAGAGCTACACCTTC; CDR3 protein: CASSLPGTSESYTF
V gene: TRBV29-1; CDR3 length: 11; J gene: TRBJ1-2; clone size: few; D gene: -; CDR3 DNA: TGCAGCGTTGTGGCCCGGGGTGGCTACACCTTC; CDR3 protein: CSVVARGGYTF
V gene: TRBV5-1; CDR3 length: 17; J gene: TRBJ1-1; clone size: many; D gene: TRBD1; CDR3 DNA: TGCGCCAGCAGCTCGGCTGGACAGGGCCATGGGGACACTGAAGCTTTCTTT; CDR3 protein: CASSSAGQGHGDTEAFF
V gene: TRBV6-2/TRBV6-3; CDR3 length: 12; J gene: TRBJ2-7; clone size: -; D gene: -; CDR3 DNA: TGTGCCAGCAAACGGGAGTACCACGAGCAGTACTTC; CDR3 protein: CASKREYHEQYF
V gene: TRBV10-3; CDR3 length: 15; J gene: TRBJ2-1; clone size: -; D gene: TRBD2; CDR3 DNA: TGTGCCATCAGTGTTATGACTAGCGGAAACAATGAGCAGTTCTTC; CDR3 protein: CAISVMTSGNNEQFF
V gene: TRBV14; CDR3 length: 14; J gene: TRBJ2-5; clone size: many; D gene: -; CDR3 DNA: TGTGCCAGCAGCCGAGACGGTTTCCAAGAGACCCAGTACTTC; CDR3 protein: CASSRDGFQETQYF
V gene: TRBV6-1; CDR3 length: 15; J gene: TRBJ2-7; clone size: many; D gene: TRBD2; CDR3 DNA: TGTGCCAGCACCTTATCGGGACTAGCGGGAGCAAGGCAGTACTTC; CDR3 protein: CASTLSGLAGARQYF
V gene: TRBV28; CDR3 length: 13; J gene: TRBJ1-1; clone size: many; D gene: -; CDR3 DNA: TGTGCCAGCAGGGCTGGGGGAGGGACTGAAGCTTTCTTT; CDR3 protein: CASRAGGGTEAFF
V gene: TRBV19; CDR3 length: 12; J gene: TRBJ1-2; clone size: many; D gene: -; CDR3 DNA: TGTGCCCTATCCAACAGCCCCTGGGGCTACACCTTC; CDR3 protein: CALSNSPWGYTF
V gene: TRBV3-1; CDR3 length: 12; J gene: TRBJ1-1; clone size: -; D gene: TRBD1; CDR3 DNA: TGTGCCAGCAGCCCGACAGGGGCCGAAGCTTTCTTT; CDR3 protein: CASSPTGAEAFF
V gene: TRBV7-2; CDR3 length: 11; J gene: TRBJ2-7; clone size: many; D gene: -; CDR3 DNA: TGTGCCTCCGGACAAGTCTACGAGCAGTACTTC; CDR3 protein: CASGQVYEQYF
V gene: TRBV11-3; CDR3 length: 14; J gene: TRBJ2-5; clone size: -; D gene: -; CDR3 DNA: TGTGCCATCAGCTTTGGACCCCGGGGTGAGACCCAGTACTTC; CDR3 protein: CAISFGPRGETQYF
V gene: TRBV2; CDR3 length: 13; J gene: TRBJ2-7; clone size: many; D gene: -; CDR3 DNA: TGTGCCAGCAGTGAGAAACCATCCTACGAGCAGTACTTC; CDR3 protein: CASSEKPSYEQYF
V gene: TRBV20-1; CDR3 length: 14; J gene: TRBJ2-5; clone size: many; D gene: TRBD1; CDR3 DNA: TGCAGTGCTAGAGATCCACAGGGGATAGAGACCCAGTACTTC; CDR3 protein: CSARDPQGIETQYF
V gene: TRBV2; CDR3 length: 17; J gene: TRBJ1-4; clone size: many; D gene: TRBD1; CDR3 DNA: TGTGCCAGCAGTCATAGGGGGCAGGGCGCCACTAATGAAAAACTGTTTTTT; CDR3 protein: CASSHRGQGATNEKLFF
V gene: TRBV12-3/TRBV12-4; CDR3 length: 17; J gene: TRBJ2-6; clone size: many; D gene: -; CDR3 DNA: TGTGCCAGCAGTCTACGACTCGGTTCATCTGGGGCCAACGTCCTGACTTTC; CDR3 protein: CASSLRLGSSGANVLTF
V gene: TRBV6-1; CDR3 length: 14; J gene: TRBJ2-7; clone size: many; D gene: TRBD2; CDR3 DNA: TGTGCCAGCACCCGGAGCGGGAACACCTACGAGCAGTACTTC; CDR3 protein: CASTRSGNTYEQYF
V gene: TRBV6-1; CDR3 length: 13; J gene: TRBJ1-2; clone size: -; D gene: TRBD1; CDR3 DNA: TGTGCCAGCAGCGAGACAGGGTACGGTGGCTACACCTTC; CDR3 protein: CASSETGYGGYTF
V gene: TRBV9; CDR3 length: 15; J gene: TRBJ1-1; clone size: few; D gene: -; CDR3 DNA: TGTGCCAGCAGCGTAGCGCCCACCCGGGAGGCTGAAGCTTTCTTT; CDR3 protein: CASSVAPTREAEAFF
V gene: TRBV19; CDR3 length: 14; J gene: TRBJ2-2; clone size: -; D gene: -; CDR3 DNA: TGTGCCAGTAGAACCCCTCGGCGGGACAGGGAGCTGTTTTTT; CDR3 protein: CASRTPRRDRELFF
V gene: TRBV6-6; CDR3 length: 15; J gene: TRBJ1-1; clone size: -; D gene: TRBD1; CDR3 DNA: TGTGCCAGCAGTTACTCGGACAGGGCGAACACTGAAGCTTTCTTT; CDR3 protein: CASSYSDRANTEAFF
V gene: TRBV30; CDR3 length: 15; J gene: TRBJ1-1; clone size: many; D gene: TRBD1; CDR3 DNA: TGTGCCTGGAGTGTCCCGGAACAGGGGGTCCCTGAAGCTTTCTTT; CDR3 protein: CAWSVPEQGVPEAFF
V gene: TRBV18; CDR3 length: 15; J gene: TRBJ2-5; clone size: many; D gene: -; CDR3 DNA: TGTGCCAGCTCACCACGGGCAGGCTCCAGGGAGACCCAGTACTTC; CDR3 protein: CASSPRAGSRETQYF
V gene: TRBV7-9; CDR3 length: 15; J gene: TRBJ2-2; clone size: -; D gene: -; CDR3 DNA: TGTGCCAGCAGCTTTGCTTCAGGGAGCTCCGGGGAGCTGTTTTTT; CDR3 protein: CASSFASGSSGELFF
V gene: TRBV2; CDR3 length: 13; J gene: TRBJ1-2; clone size: many; D gene: -; CDR3 DNA: TGTGCCAGCAGTGAAACCAGGAACTATGGCTACACCTTC; CDR3 protein: CASSETRNYGYTF
V gene: TRBV20-1; CDR3 length: 16; J gene: TRBJ2-7; clone size: -; D gene: -; CDR3 DNA: TGCAGTGCTAGAGTGGGGATCATCCTAGGGGGATACGAGCAGTACTTC; CDR3 protein: CSARVGIILGGYEQYF
V gene: TRBV7-9; CDR3 length: 15; J gene: TRBJ2-5; clone size: many; D gene: -; CDR3 DNA: TGTGCCAGCAGCATAGGGAGTTTTACGGAAGAGACCCAGTACTTC; CDR3 protein: CASSIGSFTEETQYF
V gene: TRBV28; CDR3 length: 16; J gene: TRBJ2-5; clone size: -; D gene: -; CDR3 DNA: TGTGCCAGCAGTTTGGGGGAGGCCGGACCTCAAGAGACCCAGTACTTC; CDR3 protein: CASSLGEAGPQETQYF
V gene: TRBV6-1; CDR3 length: 16; J gene: TRBJ1-5; clone size: many; D gene: -; CDR3 DNA: TGTGCCAGCAGCGTGGGGGTACCGCCAAGCAATCAGCCCCAGCATTTT; CDR3 protein: CASSVGVPPSNQPQHF
V gene: TRBV19; CDR3 length: 17; J gene: TRBJ2-2; clone size: -; D gene: TRBD1; CDR3 DNA: TGTGCCAGTAGTGAGGAGACAGGGGCATCGAACACCGGGGAGCTGTTTTTT; CDR3 protein: CASSEETGASNTGELFF
V gene: TRBV7-8; CDR3 length: 15; J gene: TRBJ1-5; clone size: -; D gene: -; CDR3 DNA: TGTGCCAGCAGTCCTACCACAGGGACCAATCAGCCCCAGCATTTT; CDR3 protein: CASSPTTGTNQPQHF
V gene: TRBV5-1; CDR3 length: 16; J gene: TRBJ1-1; clone size: -; D gene: TRBD1; CDR3 DNA: TGCGCCAGCAGTCCCGGAGGACAGGGAGGGAGCACTGAAGCTTTCTTT; CDR3 protein: CASSPGGQGGSTEAFF